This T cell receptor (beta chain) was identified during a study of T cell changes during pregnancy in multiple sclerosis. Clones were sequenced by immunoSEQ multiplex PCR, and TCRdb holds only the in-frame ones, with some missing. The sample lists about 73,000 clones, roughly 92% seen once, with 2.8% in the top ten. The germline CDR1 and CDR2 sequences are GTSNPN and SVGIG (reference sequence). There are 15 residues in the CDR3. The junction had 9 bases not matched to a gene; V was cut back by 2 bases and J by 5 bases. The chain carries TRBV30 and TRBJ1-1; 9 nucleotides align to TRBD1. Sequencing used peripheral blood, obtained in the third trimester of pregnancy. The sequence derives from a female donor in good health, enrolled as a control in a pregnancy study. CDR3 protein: CAWSLPDRGRTEAFF. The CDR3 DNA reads TGTGCCTGGAGTCTACCAGACAGGGGGAGAACTGAAGCTTTCTTT. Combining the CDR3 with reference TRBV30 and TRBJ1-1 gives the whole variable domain SQTIHQWPATLVQPVGSPLSLECTVEGTSNPNLYWYRQAAGRGLQLLFYSVGIGQISSEVPQNLSASRPQDRQFILSSKKLLLSDSGFYLCAWSLPDRGRTEAFFGQGTRLTVV.